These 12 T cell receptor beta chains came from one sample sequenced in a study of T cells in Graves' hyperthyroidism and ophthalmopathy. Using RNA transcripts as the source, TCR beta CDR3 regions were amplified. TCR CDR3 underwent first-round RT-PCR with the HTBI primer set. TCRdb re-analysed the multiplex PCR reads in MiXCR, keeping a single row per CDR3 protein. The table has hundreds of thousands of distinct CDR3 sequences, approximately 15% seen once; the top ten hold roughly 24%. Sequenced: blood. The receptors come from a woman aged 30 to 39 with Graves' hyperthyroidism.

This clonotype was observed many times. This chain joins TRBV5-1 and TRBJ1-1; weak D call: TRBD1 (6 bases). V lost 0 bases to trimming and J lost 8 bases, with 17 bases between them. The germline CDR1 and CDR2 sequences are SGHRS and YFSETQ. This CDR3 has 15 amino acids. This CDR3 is CASSLDGIAGVEAFF. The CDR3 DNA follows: TGCGCCAGCAGCTTGGACGGGATCGCAGGGGTCGAAGCTTTCTTT.

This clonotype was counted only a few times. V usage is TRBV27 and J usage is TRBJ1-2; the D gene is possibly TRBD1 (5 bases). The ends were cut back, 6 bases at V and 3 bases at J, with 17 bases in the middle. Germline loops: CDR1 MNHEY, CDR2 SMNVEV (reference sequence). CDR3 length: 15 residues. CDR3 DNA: TGTGCCAGCAGGGGGGGGGAAGGCAGGGACTATGGCTACACCTTC. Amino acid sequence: CASRGGEGRDYGYTF.

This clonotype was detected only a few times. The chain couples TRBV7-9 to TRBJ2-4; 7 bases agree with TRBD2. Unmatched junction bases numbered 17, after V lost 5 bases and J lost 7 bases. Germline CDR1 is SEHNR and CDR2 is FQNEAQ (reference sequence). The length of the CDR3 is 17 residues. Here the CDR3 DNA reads TGTGCCAGCAGCCCTAGCGGCGGGGTACCCTTGGGTAACATTCAGTACTTC. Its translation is CASSPSGGVPLGNIQYF.

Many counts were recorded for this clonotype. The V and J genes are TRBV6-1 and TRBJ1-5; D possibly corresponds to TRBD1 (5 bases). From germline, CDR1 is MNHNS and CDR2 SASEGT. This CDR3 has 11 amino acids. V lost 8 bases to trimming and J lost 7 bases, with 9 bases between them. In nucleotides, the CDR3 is TGTGCCAGCGGGCGGGGGCAGCCCCAGCATTTT. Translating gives CASGRGQPQHF.

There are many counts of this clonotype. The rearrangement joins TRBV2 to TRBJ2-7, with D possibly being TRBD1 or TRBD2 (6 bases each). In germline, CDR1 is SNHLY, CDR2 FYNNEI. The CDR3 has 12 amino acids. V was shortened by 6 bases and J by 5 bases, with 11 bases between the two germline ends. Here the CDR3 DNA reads TGTGCCAGCAGGGGGGGCTCTAACGAGCAGTACTTC. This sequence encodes CASRGGSNEQYF. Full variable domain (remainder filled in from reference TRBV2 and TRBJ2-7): EPEVTQTPSHQVTQMGQEVILRCVPISNHLYFYWYRQILGQKVEFLVSFYNNEISEKSEIFDDQFSVERPDGSNFTLKIRSTKLEDSAMYFCASRGGSNEQYFGPGTRLTVT.

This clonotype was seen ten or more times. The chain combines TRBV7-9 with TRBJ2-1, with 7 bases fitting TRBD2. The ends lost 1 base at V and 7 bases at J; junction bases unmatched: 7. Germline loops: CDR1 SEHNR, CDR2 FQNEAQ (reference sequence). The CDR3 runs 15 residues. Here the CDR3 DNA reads TGTGCCAGCAGCTTAGGGACTAGAACGGGGAATGAGCAGTTCTTC. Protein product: CASSLGTRTGNEQFF. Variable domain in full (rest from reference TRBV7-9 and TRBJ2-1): DTGVSQNPRHKITKRGQNVTFRCDPISEHNRLYWYRQTLGQGPEFLTYFQNEAQLEKSRLLSDRFSAERPKGSFSTLEIQRTEQGDSAMYLCASSLGTRTGNEQFFGPGTRLTVL.

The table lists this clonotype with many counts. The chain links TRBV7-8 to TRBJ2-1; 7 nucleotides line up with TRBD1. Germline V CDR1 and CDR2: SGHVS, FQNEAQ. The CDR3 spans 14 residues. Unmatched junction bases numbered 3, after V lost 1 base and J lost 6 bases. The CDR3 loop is CASSLEQGINEQFF. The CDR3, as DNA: TGTGCCAGCAGCTTAGAACAGGGGATCAATGAGCAGTTCTTC.

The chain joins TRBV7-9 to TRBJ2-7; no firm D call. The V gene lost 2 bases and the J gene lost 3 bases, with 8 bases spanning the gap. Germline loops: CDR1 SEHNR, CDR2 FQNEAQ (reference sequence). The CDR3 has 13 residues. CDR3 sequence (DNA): TGTGCCAGCAGCTTATGGACCCACTACGAGCAGTACTTC. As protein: CASSLWTHYEQYF. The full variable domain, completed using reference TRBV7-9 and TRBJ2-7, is DTGVSQNPRHKITKRGQNVTFRCDPISEHNRLYWYRQTLGQGPEFLTYFQNEAQLEKSRLLSDRFSAERPKGSFSTLEIQRTEQGDSAMYLCASSLWTHYEQYFGPGTRLTVT.

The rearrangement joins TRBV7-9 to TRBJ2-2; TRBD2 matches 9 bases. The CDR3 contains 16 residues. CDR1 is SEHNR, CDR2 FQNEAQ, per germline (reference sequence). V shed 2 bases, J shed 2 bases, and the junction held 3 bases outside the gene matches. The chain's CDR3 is CASSLWREGNTGELFF. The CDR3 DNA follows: TGTGCCAGCAGCTTATGGCGGGAGGGCAACACCGGGGAGCTGTTTTTT.

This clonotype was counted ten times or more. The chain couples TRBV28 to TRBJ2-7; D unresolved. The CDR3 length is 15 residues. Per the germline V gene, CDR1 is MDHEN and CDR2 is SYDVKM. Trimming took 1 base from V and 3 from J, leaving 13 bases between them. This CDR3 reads CASSLSGEVGYEQYF. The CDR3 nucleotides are TGTGCCAGCAGTTTATCGGGCGAGGTTGGCTACGAGCAGTACTTC.

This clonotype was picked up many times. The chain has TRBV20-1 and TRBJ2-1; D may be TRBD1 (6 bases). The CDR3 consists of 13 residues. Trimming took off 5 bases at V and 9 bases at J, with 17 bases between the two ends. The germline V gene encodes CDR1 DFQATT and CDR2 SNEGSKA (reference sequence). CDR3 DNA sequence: TGCAGTGCTCCTCCCGTAGGCAGGGGTGAGCAGTTCTTC. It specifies CSAPPVGRGEQFF.

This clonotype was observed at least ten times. CDR3 region: CASSLDGRGTDTQYF. The CDR3 DNA follows: TGCGCCAGCAGCTTGGACGGGAGGGGGACAGATACGCAGTATTTT. The chain links TRBV5-1 to TRBJ2-3, with TRBD2 matching over 8 bases. There are 15 residues in the CDR3. CDR1 and CDR2 from the germline V gene are SGHRS and YFSETQ. V gave up 0 bases and J gave up 3 bases; unmatched junction bases: 3. The entire variable domain, with the rest obtained from reference TRBV5-1 and TRBJ2-3, is as follows: KAGVTQTPRYLIKTRGQQVTLSCSPISGHRSVSWYQQTPGQGLQFLFEYFSETQRNKGNFPGRFSGRQFSNSRSEMNVSTLELGDSALYLCASSLDGRGTDTQYFGPGTRLTVL.